These T cell receptor beta chains were read from a single sample in a study of T cell repertoires in cytomegalovirus infection. TCRdb used MiXCR to reprocess the reads, holding one entry per CDR3 protein. The top ten hold 2.8% of the sample, which has 740,000 or so distinct CDR3 sequences, about 40% seen once. The sequenced sample was PBMCs. Receptor source: a human donor in good health (CMV status not recorded). Some clones in this sample may be carry-over from other donors' samples. Each CDR3 is given with its conserved first and last residue. A D gene is named only where the DNA matches it firmly. The size of a clone is reported for some rows only, either as once, few or many, or as a class for expanded clones.

TRBV5-1	TRBJ1-1	NA	NA	TGCGCCAGCAGCTTGGAGACAGCATCGCCAGCTTTCTTT	CASSLETASPAFF
TRBV2	TRBJ1-2	NA	NA	TGTGCCAGCAGGGGAAACTACTATGGCTACACCTTC	CASRGNYYGYTF
TRBV19	TRBJ2-1	TRBD2	NA	TGTGGCAGTAGTGCGGGACTAGCGGGGTACAATGAGCAGTTCTTC	CGSSAGLAGYNEQFF
TRBV19	TRBJ2-1	NA	few	TGTGCCAGTAGCCCCGAGGCTTGGGAGGTTACCTACAATGAGCAGTTCTTC	CASSPEAWEVTYNEQFF
TRBV7-3	TRBJ2-2	NA	NA	TGTGCCAGCAGCTTCTACCCCCGAGCCCTGGGGACCGGGGAGCTGTTTTTT	CASSFYPRALGTGELFF
TRBV27	TRBJ2-7	TRBD2	many	TGTGCCAGCAACGGGGGGGGGCAACCTTCCTACGAGCAGTACTTC	CASNGGGQPSYEQYF
TRBV4-2	TRBJ2-3	NA	NA	TGTGCCAGCAGCCAAGGAGAGGGACCGTGGAAAACAGATACGCAGTATTTT	CASSQGEGPWKTDTQYF
TRBV24-1	TRBJ1-5	TRBD1	NA	TGTGCCACCAGTGATGCCGGGACAGTCGAACCCCAGCATTTT	CATSDAGTVEPQHF
TRBV6-2/TRBV6-3	TRBJ1-2	NA	NA	TGTGCCAGCAGCCCGGCTGACTATGGCTACACCTTC	CASSPADYGYTF
TRBV20-1	TRBJ2-2	TRBD1	NA	TGCAGTGCTAGTCGGCAGGGGGTCACCGGGGAGCTGTTTTTT	CSASRQGVTGELFF
TRBV5-6	TRBJ1-1	NA	once	TGTGCCAGCAGCCACCCTAGCTTCGACACTGAAGCTTTCTTT	CASSHPSFDTEAFF
TRBV7-3	TRBJ2-1	NA	NA	TGTGCCAGCACCCTGGGGTATTACAATGAGCAGTTCTTC	CASTLGYYNEQFF
TRBV2	TRBJ1-3	NA	NA	TGTGCCATTAAAAAGGGCCCTGGAAACACCATATATTTT	CAIKKGPGNTIYF
TRBV11-2	TRBJ2-1	NA	NA	TGTGCCAGCAGCTTGGGGCAGCAGTACAATGAGCAGTTCTTC	CASSLGQQYNEQFF
TRBV27	TRBJ2-1	NA	NA	TGTGCCAGCAGTCACGGTCGCTCCTACAATGAGCAGTTCTTC	CASSHGRSYNEQFF
TRBV27	TRBJ1-1	TRBD1	NA	TGTGCCAGCAGTTTAATTCGACAGGGGGACACTGAAGCTTTCTTT	CASSLIRQGDTEAFF
TRBV10-3	TRBJ2-7	NA	NA	TGTGCCATCAGTGAGAAACTAGCCGACTTGGAGCAGTACTTC	CAISEKLADLEQYF
TRBV15	TRBJ1-6	TRBD1	NA	TGTGCCACGGGCCGGGACAGGGCCTTCGAGGGGAATTCACCCCTCCACTTT	CATGRDRAFEGNSPLHF
TRBV6-1	TRBJ1-4	TRBD1	few	TGTGCCAGCAGTAAAGGACCAGGGGGTCATGAAAAACTGTTTTTT	CASSKGPGGHEKLFF
TRBV20-1	TRBJ1-6	NA	NA	TGCAGCTGGACAGCCGAATATAATTCACCCCTCCACTTT	CSWTAEYNSPLHF
TRBV6-8	TRBJ2-1	TRBD2	NA	TGTGCCAGCAGTTCTCCCGGGACTAGCCGATTCAATGAGCAGTTCTTC	CASSSPGTSRFNEQFF
TRBV6-6	TRBJ2-2	TRBD2	few	TGTGCCAGCAAGGTCTCGGCTAGCGGGAGGTCCGGGGAGCTGTTTTTT	CASKVSASGRSGELFF
TRBV6-6	TRBJ2-7	TRBD2	NA	TGTGCCAGCAGTTACGGGGAGGGCGGGCCTTCCTACGAGCAGTACTTC	CASSYGEGGPSYEQYF
TRBV3-1	TRBJ1-2	NA	NA	TGTGCCCGCAGCCGAATAGTGGTGGGCTACACCTTC	CARSRIVVGYTF
TRBV9	TRBJ1-1	TRBD1	NA	TGTGCCAGCAGCGTAGGACAGGGCGGGCCTGAAGCTTTCTTT	CASSVGQGGPEAFF
TRBV7-8	TRBJ1-5	NA	many	TGTGCCAGCAGCTTAGCGCGCGGTTATAGCAATCAGCCCCAGCATTTT	CASSLARGYSNQPQHF
TRBV7-7	TRBJ1-1	TRBD1	few	TGTGCTAGCAGCCCGCACAGGGGGAGCACTGAAGCTTTCTTT	CASSPHRGSTEAFF
TRBV7-2	TRBJ1-4	NA	NA	TGTGCCAGCAGCCCGTGGCCAGGGGAGAATGAAAAACTGTTTTTT	CASSPWPGENEKLFF
TRBV7-8	TRBJ1-5	NA	few	TGTGCCAGCAGCTTAGGGAGGGGGAGGGGGAGCAATCAGCCCCAGCATTTT	CASSLGRGRGSNQPQHF
TRBV24-1	TRBJ2-3	NA	NA	TGTGCCACCAGTGATCCGCCAGGGGATGGAGGCACAGATACGCAGTATTTT	CATSDPPGDGGTDTQYF
TRBV2	TRBJ2-2	NA	few	TGTGCCAGCAGCCCCCTTGACTCGGGAGGGGAGCTGTTTTTT	CASSPLDSGGELFF
TRBV7-2	TRBJ2-5	TRBD2	NA	TGTGCCAGCAGCTTAGATATGGGGGGGGGGGAGACCCAGTACTTC	CASSLDMGGGETQYF
TRBV5-1	TRBJ2-5	NA	NA	TGCGCCAGCAGCTCCTCAACGACTATTCAAGAGACCCAGTACTTC	CASSSSTTIQETQYF
TRBV6-1	TRBJ1-5	NA	NA	TGTGCCAGCAGGAACCGGGACCCACTAAATCAGCCCCAGCATTTT	CASRNRDPLNQPQHF
TRBV20-1	TRBJ2-1	TRBD2	few	TGCAGTGCAAATACCATTAGGACTAGCGGGAGAGGCACGGCCCCCTACAATGAGCAGTTCTTC	CSANTIRTSGRGTAPYNEQFF
TRBV7-2	TRBJ1-1	NA	few	TGTGCCAGCAGCCCCCGCAGGGCCTCTAACACTGAAGCTTTCTTT	CASSPRRASNTEAFF
TRBV7-2	TRBJ2-5	NA	NA	TGTGCCAGCACCCTCTCGGCAGGTCAAGAGACCCAGTACTTC	CASTLSAGQETQYF
TRBV7-8	TRBJ2-6	TRBD1	many	TGTGCCAGCAGCCCCCGTCGGACAGGGCGAATCTCTGGGGCCAACGTCCTGACTTTC	CASSPRRTGRISGANVLTF
TRBV7-2	TRBJ2-5	TRBD1	many	TGTGCCAGCAGCTTCTACAGGGGAGAGACCCAGTACTTC	CASSFYRGETQYF
TRBV7-3	TRBJ2-1	NA	NA	TGTGCCAGCAGCTCGCGACTGGGCGGGGCCCTCTTCTTC	CASSSRLGGALFF
TRBV7-2	TRBJ2-4	TRBD1	NA	TGTGCCAGCAGCTGGGACAGGGGGACCGGCATTCAGTACTTC	CASSWDRGTGIQYF